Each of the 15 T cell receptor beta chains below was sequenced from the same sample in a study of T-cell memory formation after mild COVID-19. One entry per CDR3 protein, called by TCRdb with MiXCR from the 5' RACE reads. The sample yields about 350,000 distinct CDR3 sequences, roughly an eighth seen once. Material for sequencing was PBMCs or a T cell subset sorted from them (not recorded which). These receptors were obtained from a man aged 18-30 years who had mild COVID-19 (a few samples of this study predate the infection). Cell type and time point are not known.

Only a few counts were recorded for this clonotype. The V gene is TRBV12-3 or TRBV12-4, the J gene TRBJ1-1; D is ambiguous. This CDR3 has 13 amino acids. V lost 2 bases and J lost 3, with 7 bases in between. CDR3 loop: CASSLSWDTEAFF. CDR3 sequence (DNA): TGTGCCAGCAGTTTAAGCTGGGACACTGAAGCTTTCTTT.

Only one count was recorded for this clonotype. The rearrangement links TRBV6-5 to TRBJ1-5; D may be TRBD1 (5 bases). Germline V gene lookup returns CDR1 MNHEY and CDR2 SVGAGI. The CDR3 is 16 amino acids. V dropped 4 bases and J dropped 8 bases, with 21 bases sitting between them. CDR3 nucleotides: TGTGCCAGCAGTTCCCAACCCACAGGACGGTATAAGCCCCAGCATTTT. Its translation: CASSSQPTGRYKPQHF.

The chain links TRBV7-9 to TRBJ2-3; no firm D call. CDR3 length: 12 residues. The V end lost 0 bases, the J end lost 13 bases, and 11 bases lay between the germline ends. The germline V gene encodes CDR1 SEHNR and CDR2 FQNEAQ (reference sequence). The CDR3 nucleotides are TGTGCCAGCAGCTTAGCGTTAGGATTGGAGTATTTT. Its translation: CASSLALGLEYF.

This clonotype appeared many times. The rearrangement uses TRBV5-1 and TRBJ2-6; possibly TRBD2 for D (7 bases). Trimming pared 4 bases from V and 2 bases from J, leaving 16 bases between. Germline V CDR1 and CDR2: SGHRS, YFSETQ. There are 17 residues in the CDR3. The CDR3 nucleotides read TGCGCCAGCAGCGACCAGGGGAGGGCCCCTGGGGCCAACGTCCTGACTTTC. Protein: CASSDQGRAPGANVLTF.

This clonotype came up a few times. CDR3 DNA: TGTGCCAGTTCTCGGGGCGGGGCCCGCGGAGAGACCCAGTACTTC. Residues: CASSRGGARGETQYF. The rearrangement links TRBV12-3 or TRBV12-4 to TRBJ2-5, with D possibly matching TRBD2 (6 bases). The V gene lost 9 bases and the J gene lost 4 bases, with 21 bases spanning the gap. The CDR3 spans 15 residues.

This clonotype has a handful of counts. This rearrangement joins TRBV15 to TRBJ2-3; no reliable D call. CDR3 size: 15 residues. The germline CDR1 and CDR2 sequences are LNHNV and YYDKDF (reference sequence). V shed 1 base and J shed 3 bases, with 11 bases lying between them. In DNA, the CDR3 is TGTGCCACCAGCAGAGTCCTAGGGAAAACAGATACGCAGTATTTT. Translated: CATSRVLGKTDTQYF.

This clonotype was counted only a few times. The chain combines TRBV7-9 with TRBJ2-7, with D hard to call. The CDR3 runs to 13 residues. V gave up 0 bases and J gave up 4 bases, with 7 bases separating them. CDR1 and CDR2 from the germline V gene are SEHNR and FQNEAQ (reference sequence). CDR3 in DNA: TGTGCCAGCAGCTTAGCCTCAGATTACGAGCAGTACGTC. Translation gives CASSLASDYEQYV.

DNA of the CDR3: TGTGCCAGCAGCCGAGCGGGGACCCGAGGCTACACCTTC. Protein: CASSRAGTRGYTF. The chain couples TRBV12-3 or TRBV12-4 to TRBJ1-2; maybe TRBD1 (5 bases). Trimming took 6 bases from V and 8 from J, leaving 16 bases between them. This CDR3 region has 13 residues.

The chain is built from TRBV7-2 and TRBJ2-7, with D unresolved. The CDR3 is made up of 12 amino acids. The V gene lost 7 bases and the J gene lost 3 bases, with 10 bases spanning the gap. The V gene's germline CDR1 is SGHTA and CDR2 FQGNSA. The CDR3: CASTQGIYEQYF. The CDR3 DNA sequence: TGTGCCAGCACCCAAGGTATCTACGAGCAGTACTTC.

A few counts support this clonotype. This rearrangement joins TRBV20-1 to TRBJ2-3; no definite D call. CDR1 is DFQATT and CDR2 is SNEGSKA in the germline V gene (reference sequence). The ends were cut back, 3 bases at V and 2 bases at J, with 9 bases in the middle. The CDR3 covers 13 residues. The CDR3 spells CSASYPTTDTQYF. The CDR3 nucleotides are TGCAGTGCTAGCTACCCGACCACAGATACGCAGTATTTT.

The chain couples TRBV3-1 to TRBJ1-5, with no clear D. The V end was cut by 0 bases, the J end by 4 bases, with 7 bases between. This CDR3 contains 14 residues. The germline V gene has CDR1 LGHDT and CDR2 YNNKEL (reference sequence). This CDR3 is CASSQDTVNQPQHF. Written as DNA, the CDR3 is TGTGCCAGCAGCCAAGATACAGTGAATCAGCCCCAGCATTTT.

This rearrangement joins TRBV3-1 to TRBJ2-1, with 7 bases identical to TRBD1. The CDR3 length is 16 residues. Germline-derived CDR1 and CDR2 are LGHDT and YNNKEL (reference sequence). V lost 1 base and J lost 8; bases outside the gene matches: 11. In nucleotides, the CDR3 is TGTGCCAGCAGCCAAGTGGTGGACAGGCTAAGGGATGAGCAGTTCTTC. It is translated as CASSQVVDRLRDEQFF.

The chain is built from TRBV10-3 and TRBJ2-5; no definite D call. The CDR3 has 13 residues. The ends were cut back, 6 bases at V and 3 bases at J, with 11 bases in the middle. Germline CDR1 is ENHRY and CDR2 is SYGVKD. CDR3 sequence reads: CAISDPTEETQYF. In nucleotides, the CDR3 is TGTGCCATCAGCGACCCCACGGAAGAGACCCAGTACTTC.

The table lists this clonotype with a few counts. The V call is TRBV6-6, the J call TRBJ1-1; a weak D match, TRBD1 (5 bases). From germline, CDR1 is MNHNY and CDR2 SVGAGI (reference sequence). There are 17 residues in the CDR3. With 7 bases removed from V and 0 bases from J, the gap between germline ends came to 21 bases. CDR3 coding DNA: TGTGCCAGCACCAAGGGGACGACATTAATTTTGAACACTGAAGCTTTCTTT. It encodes CASTKGTTLILNTEAFF.

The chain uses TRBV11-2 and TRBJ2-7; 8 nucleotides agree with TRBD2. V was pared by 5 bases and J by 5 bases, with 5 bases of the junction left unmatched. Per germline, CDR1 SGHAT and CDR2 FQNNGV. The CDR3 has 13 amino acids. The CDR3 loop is CASSMGLVDEQYF. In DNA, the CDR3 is TGTGCCAGCAGCATGGGACTAGTAGACGAGCAGTACTTC.